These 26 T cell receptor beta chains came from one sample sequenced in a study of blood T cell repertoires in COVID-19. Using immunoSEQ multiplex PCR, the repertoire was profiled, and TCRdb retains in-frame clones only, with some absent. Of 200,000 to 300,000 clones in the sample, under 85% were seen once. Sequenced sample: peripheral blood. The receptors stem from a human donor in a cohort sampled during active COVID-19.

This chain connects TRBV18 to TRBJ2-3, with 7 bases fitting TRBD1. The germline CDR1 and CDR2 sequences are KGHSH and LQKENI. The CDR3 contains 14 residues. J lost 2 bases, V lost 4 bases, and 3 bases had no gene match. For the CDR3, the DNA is TGTGCCAGCTCACAGGGGGCAAACACAGATACGCAGTATTTT. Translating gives CASSQGANTDTQYF.

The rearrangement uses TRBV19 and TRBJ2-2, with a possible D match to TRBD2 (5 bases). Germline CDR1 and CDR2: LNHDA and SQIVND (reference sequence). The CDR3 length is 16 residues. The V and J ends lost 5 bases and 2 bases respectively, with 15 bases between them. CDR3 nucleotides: TGTGCCAGTAGTGCACTAGTCCCGGCCAACACCGGGGAGCTGTTTTTT. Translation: CASSALVPANTGELFF. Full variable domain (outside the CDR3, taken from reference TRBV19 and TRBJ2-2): DGGITQSPKYLFRKEGQNVTLSCEQNLNHDAMYWYRQDPGQGLRLIYYSQIVNDFQKGDIAEGYSVSREKKESFPLTVTSAQKNPTAFYLCASSALVPANTGELFFGEGSRLTVL.

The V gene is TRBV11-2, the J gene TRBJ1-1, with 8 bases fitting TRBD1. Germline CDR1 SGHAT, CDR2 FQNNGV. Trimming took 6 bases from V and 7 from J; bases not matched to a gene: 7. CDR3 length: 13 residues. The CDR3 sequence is CASRLDRVDEAFF. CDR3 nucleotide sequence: TGTGCCAGCAGACTGGACAGGGTTGATGAAGCTTTCTTT.

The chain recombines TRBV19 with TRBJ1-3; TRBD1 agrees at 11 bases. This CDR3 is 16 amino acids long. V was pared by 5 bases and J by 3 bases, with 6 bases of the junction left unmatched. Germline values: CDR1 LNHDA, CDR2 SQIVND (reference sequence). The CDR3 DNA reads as TGTGCCAGTAGTGTACGGACAGGGGGCTTTGGAAACACCATATATTTT. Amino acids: CASSVRTGGFGNTIYF.

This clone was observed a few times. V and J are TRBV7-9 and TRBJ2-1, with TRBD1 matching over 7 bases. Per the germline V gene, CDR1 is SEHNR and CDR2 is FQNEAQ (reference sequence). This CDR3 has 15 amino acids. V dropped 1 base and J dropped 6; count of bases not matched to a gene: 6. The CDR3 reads CASSLGPGQVNEQFF. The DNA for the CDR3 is TGTGCCAGCAGCTTAGGCCCTGGACAGGTCAATGAGCAGTTCTTC.

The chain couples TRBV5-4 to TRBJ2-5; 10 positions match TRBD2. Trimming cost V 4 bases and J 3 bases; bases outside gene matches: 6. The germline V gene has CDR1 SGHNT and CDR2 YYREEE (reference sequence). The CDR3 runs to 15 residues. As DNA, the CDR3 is TGTGCCAGCAGCCCCCGAGCGGGGGGGAAAGAGACCCAGTACTTC. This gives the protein CASSPRAGGKETQYF.

The CDR3: CASSVRTSGFYEQYF. The DNA for the CDR3 is TGTGCCAGCAGCGTTCGGACTAGCGGATTCTACGAGCAGTACTTC. J is TRBJ2-7 and V is TRBV9; 10 bases are shared with TRBD2. V gave up 2 bases and J gave up 3 bases; unmatched junction bases: 5. CDR1 and CDR2 from the germline V gene are SGDLS and YYNGEE. CDR3 length equals 15 residues.

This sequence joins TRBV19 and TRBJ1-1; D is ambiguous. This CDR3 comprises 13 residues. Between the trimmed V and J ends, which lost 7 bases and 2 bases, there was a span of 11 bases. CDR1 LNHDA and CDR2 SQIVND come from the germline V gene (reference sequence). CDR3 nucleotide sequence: TGTGCCAGTACCGCTGTTAGAAACACTGAAGCTTTCTTT. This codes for CASTAVRNTEAFF.

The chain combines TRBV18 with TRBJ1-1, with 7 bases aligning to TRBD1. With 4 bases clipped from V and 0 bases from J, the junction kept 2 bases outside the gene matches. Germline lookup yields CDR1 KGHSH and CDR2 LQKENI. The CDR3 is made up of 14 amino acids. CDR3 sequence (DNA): TGTGCCAGCTCACTAAGGGGGCTGAACACTGAAGCTTTCTTT. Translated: CASSLRGLNTEAFF.

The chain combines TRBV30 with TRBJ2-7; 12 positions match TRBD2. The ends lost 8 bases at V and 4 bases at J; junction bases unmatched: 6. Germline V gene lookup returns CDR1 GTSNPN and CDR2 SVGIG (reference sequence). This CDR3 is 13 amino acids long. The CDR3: CARATSGGYEQYF. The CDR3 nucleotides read TGTGCCCGAGCGACTAGCGGGGGTTACGAGCAGTACTTC.

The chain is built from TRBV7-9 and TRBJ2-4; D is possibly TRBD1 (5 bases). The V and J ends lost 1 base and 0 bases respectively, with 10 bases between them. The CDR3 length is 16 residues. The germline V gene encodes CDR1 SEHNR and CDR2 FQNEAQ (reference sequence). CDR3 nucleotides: TGTGCCAGCAGCTTAGGTGACAGTCTAGCCAAAAACATTCAGTACTTC. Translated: CASSLGDSLAKNIQYF.

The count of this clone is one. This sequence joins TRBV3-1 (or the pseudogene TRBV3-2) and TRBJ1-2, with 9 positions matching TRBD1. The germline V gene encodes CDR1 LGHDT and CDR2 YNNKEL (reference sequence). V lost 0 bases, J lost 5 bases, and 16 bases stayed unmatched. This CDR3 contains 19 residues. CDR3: CASSQDLGETGGTRYGYTF. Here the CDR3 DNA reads TGTGCCAGCAGCCAAGATCTCGGGGAGACAGGGGGTACTCGGTATGGCTACACCTTC.

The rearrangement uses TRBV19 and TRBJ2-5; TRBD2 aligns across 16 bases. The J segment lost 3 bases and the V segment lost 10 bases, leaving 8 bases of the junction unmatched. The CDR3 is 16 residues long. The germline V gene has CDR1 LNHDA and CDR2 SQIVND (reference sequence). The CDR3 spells CATTGTSGRAKETQYF. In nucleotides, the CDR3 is TGTGCCACCACCGGGACTAGCGGGAGGGCCAAAGAGACCCAGTACTTC.

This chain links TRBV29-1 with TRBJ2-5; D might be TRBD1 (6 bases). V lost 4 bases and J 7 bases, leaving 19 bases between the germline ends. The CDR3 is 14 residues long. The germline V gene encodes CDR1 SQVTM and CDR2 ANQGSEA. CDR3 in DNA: TGCAGCGTTGGTTGGGGGCTAGGGGCAGGGACCCAGTACTTC. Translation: CSVGWGLGAGTQYF.

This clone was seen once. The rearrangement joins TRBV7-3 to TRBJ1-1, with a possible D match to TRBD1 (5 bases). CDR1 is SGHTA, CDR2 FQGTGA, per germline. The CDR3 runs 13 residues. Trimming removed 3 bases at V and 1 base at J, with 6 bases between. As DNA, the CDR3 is TGTGCCAGCAGCTTCCAGGGGAACACTGAAGCTTTCTTT. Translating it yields CASSFQGNTEAFF.

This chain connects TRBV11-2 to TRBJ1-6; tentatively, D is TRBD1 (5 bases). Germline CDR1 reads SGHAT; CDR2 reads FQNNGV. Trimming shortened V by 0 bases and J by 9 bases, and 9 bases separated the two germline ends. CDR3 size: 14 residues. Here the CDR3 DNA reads TGTGCCAGCAGCTTAGAAACAGGCTCTTCACCCCTCCACTTT. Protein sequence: CASSLETGSSPLHF.

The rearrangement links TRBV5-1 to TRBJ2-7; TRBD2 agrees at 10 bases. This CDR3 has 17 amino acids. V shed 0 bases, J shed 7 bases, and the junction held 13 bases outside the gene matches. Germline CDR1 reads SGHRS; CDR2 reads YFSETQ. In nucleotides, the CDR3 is TGCGCCAGCAGCTTGGGCGGGGCCAGCGGGGGGGCCAGGGAGCAGTACTTC. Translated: CASSLGGASGGAREQYF. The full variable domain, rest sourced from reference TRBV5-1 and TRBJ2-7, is KAGVTQTPRYLIKTRGQQVTLSCSPISGHRSVSWYQQTPGQGLQFLFEYFSETQRNKGNFPGRFSGRQFSNSRSEMNVSTLELGDSALYLCASSLGGASGGAREQYFGPGTRLTVT.

The CDR3 here is CASSYSFGSLGEQYF. The CDR3 nucleotides are TGTGCCAGCAGTTACTCCTTTGGCTCACTAGGCGAGCAGTACTTC. The chain recombines TRBV6-5 with TRBJ2-7, with D tentatively TRBD2 (5 bases). The CDR3 consists of 15 residues. Germline assignment: CDR1 MNHEY and CDR2 SVGAGI. Trimming took off 0 bases at V and 6 bases at J, with 15 bases between the two ends.

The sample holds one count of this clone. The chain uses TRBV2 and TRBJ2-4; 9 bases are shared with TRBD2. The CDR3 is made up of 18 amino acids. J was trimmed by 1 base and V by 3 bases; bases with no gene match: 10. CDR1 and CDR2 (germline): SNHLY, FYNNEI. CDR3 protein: CASSEGLAQRLAKNIQYF. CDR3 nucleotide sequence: TGTGCCAGCAGTGAGGGACTAGCACAGAGGTTGGCCAAAAACATTCAGTACTTC.

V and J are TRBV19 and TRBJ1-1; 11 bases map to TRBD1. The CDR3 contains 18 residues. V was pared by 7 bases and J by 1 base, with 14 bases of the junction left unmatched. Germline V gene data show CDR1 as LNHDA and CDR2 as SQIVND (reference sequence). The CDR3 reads CASNPTGTGGTRNTEAFF. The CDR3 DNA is TGTGCCAGTAACCCAACCGGGACAGGGGGAACCAGGAACACTGAAGCTTTCTTT.

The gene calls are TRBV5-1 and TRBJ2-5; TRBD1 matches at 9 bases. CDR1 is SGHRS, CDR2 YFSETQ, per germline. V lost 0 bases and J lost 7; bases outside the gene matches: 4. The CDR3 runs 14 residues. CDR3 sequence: CASSLDRTGVTQYF. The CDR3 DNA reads TGCGCCAGCAGCTTGGATAGGACAGGGGTGACCCAGTACTTC.

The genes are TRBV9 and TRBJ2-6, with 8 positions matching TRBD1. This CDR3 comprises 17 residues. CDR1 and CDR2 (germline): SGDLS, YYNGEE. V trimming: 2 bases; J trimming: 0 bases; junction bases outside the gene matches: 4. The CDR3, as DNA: TGTGCCAGCAGCGTTCAGGGGGCCCTCTCTGGGGCCAACGTCCTGACTTTC. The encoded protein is CASSVQGALSGANVLTF.

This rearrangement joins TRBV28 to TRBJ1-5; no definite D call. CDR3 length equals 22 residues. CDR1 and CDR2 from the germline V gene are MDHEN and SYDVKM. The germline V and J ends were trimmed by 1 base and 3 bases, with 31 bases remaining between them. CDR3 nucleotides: TGTGCCAGCAGTTTATCGCTGAGTCGGGGTATGATGGACCGGGTCTACAATCAGCCCCAGCATTTT. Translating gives CASSLSLSRGMMDRVYNQPQHF.

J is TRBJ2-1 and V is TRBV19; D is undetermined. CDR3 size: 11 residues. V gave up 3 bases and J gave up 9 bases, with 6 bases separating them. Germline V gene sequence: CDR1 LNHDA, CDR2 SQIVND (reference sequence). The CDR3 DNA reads TGTGCCAGTAGTATTAACTTTGAGCAGTTCTTC. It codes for CASSINFEQFF.

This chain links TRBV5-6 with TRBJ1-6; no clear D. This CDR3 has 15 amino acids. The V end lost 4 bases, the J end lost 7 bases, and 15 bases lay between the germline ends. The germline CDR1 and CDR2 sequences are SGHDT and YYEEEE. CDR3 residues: CASSPTGSANSPLHF. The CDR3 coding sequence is TGTGCCAGCAGCCCTACCGGGTCAGCGAATTCACCCCTCCACTTT.

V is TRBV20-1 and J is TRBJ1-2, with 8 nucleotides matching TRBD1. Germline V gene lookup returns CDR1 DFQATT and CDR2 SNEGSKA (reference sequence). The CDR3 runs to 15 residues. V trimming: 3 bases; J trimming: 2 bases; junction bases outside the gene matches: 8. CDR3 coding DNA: TGCAGTGCTAGTAGGTTGCAGGGGGCAAACTATGGCTACACCTTC. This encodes CSASRLQGANYGYTF.